What follows describes a single TCR beta chain. Its specific antigen is unknown. Base-call qualities are not available, and no considerably larger clone is one nucleotide away. Libraries were made using PCR. TCRdb shows the sequencer as Illumina iSeq 100. The paper's data handling went like this. Non-productive sequences were removed, and CDR3s that did not start with C, did not end with F or W, or were shorter than 7 amino acids were discarded. Similarity between CDR3 sequences was evaluated in R version 3.6.1 using Levenshtein distances (stringdist) and unrooted phylogenetic trees (ape). The raw public reads went through TCRdb reprocessing: fastp at Q25, MiXCR clone calling, in-frame beta chains kept. Records with the same CDR3 protein are collapsed into one entry carrying the most frequent genes and DNA. The V and J calls follow TCRdb's processing rather than the paper's. The sample data list approximately 20,000 distinct CDR3 sequences, and about three fifths of these were observed just once. Of the sample, 1.1% is held by the ten largest clones.

The data stem from a study of vaccination and CD4 T cells after COVID-19 (dated by TCRdb to about 2022). In the study overall: SARS-CoV-2 positivity had been established in the convalescent patients by nasal swab PCR, and mild disease was recorded in roughly 10 of these patients and severe disease in one. In the convalescent cohort there were six males and four females, among whom were two Hispanic individuals, seven Caucasians, two Asians and one multiracial person. Participants got two doses of the Pfizer-BioNTech BNT162b2 vaccine (n=8) or two doses of the Moderna mRNA-1273 vaccine (n=2). Post-COVID blood samples from convalescent patients were collected a median of about 100 days after diagnosis, with a range of 35 to 161 days. Post-vaccine blood samples were taken a median of around 70 days after the second vaccine dose, with a range of about 13 to 250 days. In ten to eleven COVID-19 convalescent patients and a handful of infection-naive healthy vaccine recipients, the spike-specific CD4+ TCR repertoire before mRNA vaccination was compared with the repertoire after mRNA vaccination. Here is what the overall study found, with its caveats: In convalescent patients, a median approximately 86% of post-vaccine SARS-CoV-2-reactive clones were detected only after vaccination, and vaccine-specific priming was suggested by this finding. Of the vaccine-specific clones in convalescent patients, 304 of 307, or nearly all, reacted only to SARS-CoV-2 spike and did not cross-react with common cold coronaviruses. The median number of SARS-CoV-2-reactive clonotypes rose from fewer than 25 after infection to some 40 after vaccination, but the change was not significant. The number of convalescent patients in the study was relatively small, and the study did not examine early timepoints following natural infection.

The positive SARS-CoV-2 PCR tests of the convalescent patients were dated from March to December 2020, before the Alpha, Beta and Delta variants emerged in the United States. Ficoll-Paque Plus gradient centrifugation was used to isolate PBMCs from whole blood, and the isolated PBMCs were then either used fresh or cryopreserved at -140C. The material sequenced was CD4+ T cells from blood, taken before SARS-CoV-2 vaccination. The receptor was isolated from a human donor who had recovered from COVID-19.

For the CDR3, the sequence is CASSISSSGDNSPLHF. The base sequence is TGTGCCAGTAGTATTAGCAGCTCGGGGGATAATTCACCCCTCCACTTT. The V and J genes are TRBV19 and TRBJ1-6; the best D guess is TRBD1, with 5 bases matching. The V and J ends are trimmed by 3 bases and 5 bases, leaving 14 bases between them. The CDR3 numbers 16 residues from cysteine through phenylalanine. Here the CDR3 DNA is all that survives: 48 bases in frame from base 1. CDR1 and CDR2 are read off the germline V gene (reference sequence) as LNHDA and SQIVND.